This paragraph covers one TCR beta chain sequence. Its antigen remains unknown. Germline V gene sequence: CDR1 SQVTM, CDR2 ANQGSEA. This CDR3 has 14 residues. Trimming pared 1 base from V and 8 bases from J, leaving 14 bases between. The record originates from a study of T-cell reconstitution after alpha-beta-depleted transplantation in children. Findings and limits, study-wide: The study reportedly traced alpha-beta T cells about two months after transplant to several hundred expanded graft clones. Several patients had high TCRbeta diversity at day 60; it came from surviving recipient T cells and thymic progenitors. T-cell counts and diversity at one year following transplant were attributed mainly to newly produced T cells.

Preparation of the TCRbeta library involved a method that used unique molecular identifiers. MiXCR, run by TCRdb on the PCR reads, gives a single entry per CDR3 protein. The data contain 250,000 to 400,000 distinct CDR3 sequences, 23% of them singletons. This specimen was PBMCs, mostly from graft donor cells, taken 180 days after TCRalphabeta/CD19-depleted stem cell transplant. The J gene is TRBJ1-4, the V gene TRBV29-1; D gene uncertain. This TCR came from a male patient under 18 who had a stem cell transplant for acute lymphoblastic leukemia, so the T cells may come from the graft donor. The CDR3, as DNA: TGCAGCGTTGAAGCGGGCGCAGCGAGGGAAAAACTGTTTTTT. Encoded protein: CSVEAGAAREKLFF. Based on the CDR3 plus reference TRBV29-1 and TRBJ1-4, the full variable domain is SAVISQKPSRDICQRGTSLTIQCQVDSQVTMMFWYRQQPGQSLTLIATANQGSEATYESGFVIDKFPISRPNLTFSTLTVSNMSPEDSSIYLCSVEAGAAREKLFFGSGTQLSVL.